This T cell receptor beta chain was retrieved from a study of blood T cell repertoires in COVID-19. Study summary: Recovered status in Cohort 3 required two negative PCRs, clearance, or symptom resolution. From T cells, B-cell-depleted T cells, or PBMCs came the material, which was cDNA or gDNA.

Germline lookup yields CDR1 SGHTS and CDR2 YDEGEE. The CDR3 runs to 15 residues. With 2 bases removed from V and 1 base from J, the gap between germline ends came to 12 bases. Participants were aged about 18 to 89 years, lived in 25 or so US areas, and enrolled virtually. As originally analysed: Estimation of nucleated cell counts relied on the amplification of reference gene primers. Assay: immunoSEQ multiplex PCR; the TCRdb copy retains only in-frame clones and omits some. V and J calls and clone size follow that table, whereas D and trimming were derived from the DNA. This table holds about 210,000 clones, over 75% found once.

The sequence came from a man aged 30 to 45 in a cohort exposed to, infected with or recovered from COVID-19 (not recorded which). The sequencing sample was made of PBMCs or T cells enriched from blood (not recorded which). This chain links TRBV5-8 with TRBJ1-1; the D gene is possibly TRBD1 (5 bases). CDR3 loop: CASSFGGVGNTEAFF. DNA for the CDR3: TGTGCCAGCAGCTTCGGGGGGGTAGGGAACACTGAAGCTTTCTTT. The full variable domain, rest sourced from reference TRBV5-8 and TRBJ1-1, is EAGVTQSPTHLIKTRGQQATLRCSPISGHTSVYWYQQALGLGLQFLLWYDEGEERNRGNFPPRFSGRQFPNYSSELNVNALELEDSALYLCASSFGGVGNTEAFFGQGTRLTVV.